Below, 27 T cell receptor beta chains from the same sample are listed, as sequenced in a study of blood T cell repertoires in COVID-19 (dated by TCRdb to 2019 to 2021). The library was obtained by the immunoSEQ multiplex PCR assay. Not all clones reach the TCRdb copy of this immuneACCESS table, which keeps in-frame sequences only. Checked studies attribute under half of the gap to unresolved V genes and leave the rest unexplained. The sample table records 230,000 or so clones; approximately 81% of these occur just once. Approximately 6.6% of the sample is in the top ten clones. The sequenced sample consisted of PBMCs or T cells enriched from blood (not recorded which). Receptors were obtained from a woman aged 45-60 years who had been exposed to COVID-19.

V gene TRBV11-2 combines with J gene TRBJ1-6; 8 bases map to TRBD1. After removal of 3 bases from V and 8 bases from J, the junction contained 6 bases not matched to a gene. The germline CDR1 and CDR2 sequences are SGHAT and FQNNGV. CDR3 length: 15 residues. The CDR3 sequence: CASSFSDREYSPLHF. The CDR3 nucleotides read TGTGCCAGCAGCTTTTCGGACAGGGAATATTCACCCCTCCACTTT.

The chain combines TRBV12-3 or TRBV12-4 with TRBJ1-1; D ambiguous. The V end lost 4 bases, the J end lost 0 bases, and 6 bases lay between the germline ends. The CDR3 is 13 residues long. CDR3 DNA sequence: TGTGCCAGCAGTTCACAGATGAACACTGAAGCTTTCTTT. Protein product: CASSSQMNTEAFF.

The chain carries TRBV6-2 or TRBV6-3 and TRBJ2-1; D not certain. Germline V gene data show CDR1 as MNHEY and CDR2 as SVGEGT. V was clipped by 0 bases and J by 8 bases, with 11 bases between them. CDR3 length equals 14 residues. As DNA, the CDR3 is TGTGCCAGCAGTTACTCTCCCCTGGGCGATGAGCAGTTCTTC. Its protein is CASSYSPLGDEQFF.

There are a few counts of this clone. The chain has TRBV6-6 and TRBJ1-2; TRBD1 matches 9 bases. The CDR3 has 16 amino acids. The germline V gene has CDR1 MNHNY and CDR2 SVGAGI (reference sequence). V gave up 4 bases and J gave up 3 bases; unmatched junction bases: 9. CDR3 sequence: CASSSPRTGEDYGYTF. The CDR3 nucleotides are TGTGCCAGCAGTTCCCCCCGGACAGGGGAAGACTATGGCTACACCTTC.

The chain couples TRBV13 to TRBJ2-1; TRBD1 might be the D (6 bases). Germline CDR1 PRHDT, CDR2 FYEKMQ (reference sequence). V gave up 2 bases and J gave up 8 bases, with 10 bases separating them. CDR3 length equals 13 residues. CDR3 amino acids: CASSLNRDDEQFF. For the CDR3, the DNA is TGTGCCAGCAGCTTAAACAGGGATGATGAGCAGTTCTTC. The variable domain in full, with the rest retrieved from reference TRBV13 and TRBJ2-1, is AAGVIQSPRHLIKEKRETATLKCYPIPRHDTVYWYQQGPGQDPQFLISFYEKMQSDKGSIPDRFSAQQFSDYHSELNMSSLELGDSALYFCASSLNRDDEQFFGPGTRLTVL.

This clone was recorded a few times. The V and J genes are TRBV9 and TRBJ1-6; no clear D gene. Deletions cut 1 base from V and 7 bases from J, with 9 bases between. The CDR3 runs to 14 residues. Germline CDR1 SGDLS, CDR2 YYNGEE. CDR3 residues: CASSVRGRNSPLHF. Written as DNA, the CDR3 is TGTGCCAGCAGCGTACGGGGTCGGAATTCACCCCTCCACTTT.

This chain links TRBV11-2 with TRBJ2-5; D perhaps matches TRBD1 (5 bases). The CDR3 consists of 16 residues. Trimming took 0 bases from V and 4 from J, leaving 15 bases between them. Germline CDR1 and CDR2: SGHAT and FQNNGV. CDR3 loop: CASSLDGAGLRETQYF. The CDR3 DNA reads as TGTGCCAGCAGCTTAGATGGGGCAGGGTTACGAGAGACCCAGTACTTC.

This clone was seen a handful of times. J is TRBJ2-2 and V is TRBV19; 7 bases map to TRBD2. The V segment lost 7 bases and the J segment 8 bases; nucleotides outside the gene matches: 10. Looked up from germline, CDR1 is LNHDA and CDR2 is SQIVND (reference sequence). The CDR3 consists of 14 residues. DNA of the CDR3: TGTGCCAGTAAAAGTCTGGCGGGGGAAGGGGAGCTGTTTTTT. Amino acid sequence: CASKSLAGEGELFF.

V gene TRBV10-3 combines with J gene TRBJ1-4; the match to TRBD1 covers 7 bases. There are 17 residues in the CDR3. After removal of 2 bases from V and 6 bases from J, the junction contained 12 bases not matched to a gene. Germline lookup yields CDR1 ENHRY and CDR2 SYGVKD. The CDR3: CAISEDRAGTGDEKLFF. The CDR3 DNA follows: TGTGCCATCAGTGAGGACAGGGCGGGTACGGGCGATGAAAAACTGTTTTTT.

V and J are TRBV5-4 and TRBJ2-3; 8 positions agree with TRBD1. Looked up from germline, CDR1 is SGHNT and CDR2 is YYREEE (reference sequence). This CDR3 region has 16 residues. The V gene end was trimmed by 3 bases and the J gene end by 0 bases; junction bases not matched to a gene: 6. CDR3 sequence: CASSSYRDRSTDTQYF. DNA for the CDR3: TGTGCCAGCAGCTCATACCGGGACAGGAGCACAGATACGCAGTATTTT.

The rearrangement uses TRBV5-1 and TRBJ1-6; no clear D. The CDR3 is 14 amino acids. Germline loops: CDR1 SGHRS, CDR2 YFSETQ. The ends were cut back, 1 base at V and 6 bases at J, with 8 bases in the middle. The CDR3 sequence: CASSLQEFNSPLHF. The CDR3 nucleotides read TGCGCCAGCAGCTTGCAAGAGTTTAATTCACCCCTCCACTTT. Looking up the rest from reference TRBV5-1 and TRBJ1-6 gives the full variable domain: KAGVTQTPRYLIKTRGQQVTLSCSPISGHRSVSWYQQTPGQGLQFLFEYFSETQRNKGNFPGRFSGRQFSNSRSEMNVSTLELGDSALYLCASSLQEFNSPLHFGNGTRLTVT.

The chain uses TRBV4-1 and TRBJ2-3; TRBD2 is a possible D gene (7 bases). CDR3 size: 18 residues. Per germline, CDR1 MGHRA and CDR2 YSYEKL. The germline V and J ends were trimmed by 1 base and 8 bases, with 25 bases remaining between them. CDR3 DNA sequence: TGCGCCAGCAGCCAAGTGCTCACGGGGGGATCGGGGGCGGGTACGCAGTATTTT. Its protein product is CASSQVLTGGSGAGTQYF.

Only one count was recorded for this clone. The rearrangement uses TRBV19 and TRBJ1-1; 10 nucleotides match TRBD1. The J segment lost 2 bases and the V segment lost 7 bases, leaving 7 bases of the junction unmatched. The CDR3 has 15 residues. In germline, CDR1 is LNHDA, CDR2 SQIVND (reference sequence). The CDR3 DNA reads TGTGCCAGTACCGGGACAGGGGCAGGAAACACTGAAGCTTTCTTT. Translated: CASTGTGAGNTEAFF.

The V and J genes are TRBV2 and TRBJ1-6; tentative D call: TRBD1 (6 bases). Germline V lookup: CDR1 SNHLY, CDR2 FYNNEI. The length of the CDR3 is 15 residues. Trimming cost V 6 bases and J 0 bases, with 9 bases left between them. The CDR3 protein is CASSGQLSYNSPLHF. The CDR3 DNA is TGTGCCAGCAGCGGACAGCTCTCCTATAATTCACCCCTCCACTTT.

This clone was found once. This sequence joins TRBV4-3 and TRBJ1-2; D ambiguous. The V end was cut by 5 bases, the J end by 0 bases, with 16 bases between. The CDR3 is made up of 16 amino acids. Germline lookup yields CDR1 LGHNA and CDR2 YSLEER. The CDR3 reads CASSSYHAATNYGYTF. CDR3 bases: TGCGCCAGCAGCTCCTACCACGCGGCGACTAACTATGGCTACACCTTC.

This clone was counted only a few times. The V call is TRBV9, the J call TRBJ2-3, with 7 bases identical to TRBD2. There are 15 residues in the CDR3. V lost 2 bases and J lost 2; bases outside the gene matches: 5. Germline loops: CDR1 SGDLS, CDR2 YYNGEE. The DNA for the CDR3 is TGTGCCAGCAGCGTTAGCGGGCGCGACACAGATACGCAGTATTTT. Protein sequence: CASSVSGRDTDTQYF.

The chain is built from TRBV19 and TRBJ1-2; 8 bases fit TRBD1. Germline V gives CDR1 LNHDA, CDR2 SQIVND (reference sequence). The ends lost 3 bases at V and 0 bases at J; junction bases unmatched: 9. The CDR3 contains 17 residues. CDR3: CASSILGDRYSNYGYTF. DNA of the CDR3: TGTGCCAGTAGTATTCTGGGGGACAGGTACTCTAACTATGGCTACACCTTC.

The chain links TRBV7-9 to TRBJ2-7; 7 nucleotides match TRBD1. Germline V CDR1 and CDR2: SEHNR, FQNEAQ (reference sequence). CDR3 size: 15 residues. J lost 2 bases, V lost 0 bases, and 4 bases had no gene match. The CDR3 loop is CASSLAGTVAYEQYF. The CDR3 DNA reads TGTGCCAGCAGCTTAGCCGGGACAGTAGCCTACGAGCAGTACTTC.

The rearrangement links TRBV7-8 to TRBJ1-2, with 7 bases lining up with TRBD1. This CDR3 is built from 16 residues. The germline gives CDR1 SGHVS, CDR2 FQNEAQ. V lost 5 bases, J lost 4 bases, and 13 bases stayed unmatched. The CDR3 DNA sequence: TGTGCCAGCAGCCGCGGGACAGCCCTCGAGGGCTATGGCTACACCTTC. Translated, it gives CASSRGTALEGYGYTF.

This rearrangement joins TRBV2 to TRBJ2-7; TRBD2 matches 10 bases. V trimming: 7 bases; J trimming: 5 bases; junction bases outside the gene matches: 8. Germline-derived CDR1 and CDR2 are SNHLY and FYNNEI. The CDR3 runs to 14 residues. The CDR3 spells CASIPGLASHEQYF. The CDR3 DNA sequence: TGTGCCAGCATCCCGGGACTAGCGAGTCACGAGCAGTACTTC.

This clone was detected once. The chain recombines TRBV7-2 with TRBJ1-2, with D possibly TRBD1 on 5 matching bases. The germline V gene has CDR1 SGHTA and CDR2 FQGNSA. The CDR3 is 13 residues long. Trimming pared 5 bases from V and 7 bases from J, leaving 14 bases between. CDR3 nucleotides: TGTGCCAGCAGCCAGCGGGGGTTATTTGGCTACACCTTC. It codes for CASSQRGLFGYTF. The full variable domain, in which reference TRBV7-2 and TRBJ1-2 provide the parts outside the CDR3, is GAGVSQSPSNKVTEKGKDVELRCDPISGHTALYWYRQSLGQGLEFLIYFQGNSAPDKSGLPSDRFSAERTGGSVSTLTIQRTQQEDSAVYLCASSQRGLFGYTFGSGTRLTVV.

The V call is TRBV19, the J call TRBJ1-5; no clear D gene. The ends were cut back, 4 bases at V and 5 bases at J, with 12 bases in the middle. This CDR3 has 14 residues. In germline, CDR1 is LNHDA, CDR2 SQIVND (reference sequence). DNA for the CDR3: TGTGCCAGTAGTACCCGGGAGTGGGATCAGCCCCAGCATTTT. It is translated as CASSTREWDQPQHF.

The chain links TRBV19 to TRBJ2-1; possible D gene TRBD1, 5 bases. The V end was cut by 5 bases, the J end by 3 bases, with 8 bases between. Germline V gene sequence: CDR1 LNHDA, CDR2 SQIVND (reference sequence). The CDR3 spans 13 residues. DNA of the CDR3: TGTGCCAGTAGTCCTGGACACTACAATGAGCAGTTCTTC. As protein: CASSPGHYNEQFF.

The CDR3 DNA follows: TGCGCCAGCAGCTTGGTTTCGGGGTCCAATCAGCCCCAGCATTTT. Its protein product is CASSLVSGSNQPQHF. V and J are TRBV5-1 and TRBJ1-5; D gene ambiguous. Trimming removed 0 bases from V and 3 bases from J, with 10 bases in between. From germline, CDR1 is SGHRS and CDR2 YFSETQ. This CDR3 contains 15 residues.

This clone was recorded a few times. The CDR3 here is CASSFRQLQAFF. DNA for the CDR3: TGTGCCAGCAGTTTCCGACAGCTCCAAGCTTTCTTT. The chain employs TRBV12-3 or TRBV12-4 and TRBJ1-1, with D tentatively TRBD1 (5 bases). The CDR3 spans 12 residues. V was trimmed by 3 bases and J by 9 bases, leaving 11 bases between them.

The V gene is TRBV19, the J gene TRBJ1-4; 10 positions match TRBD1. CDR3 length equals 15 residues. V shed 4 bases, J shed 8 bases, and the junction held 7 bases outside the gene matches. Per germline, CDR1 LNHDA and CDR2 SQIVND (reference sequence). The CDR3 nucleotides are TGTGCCAGTAGTACCCGACAGGGGGCTTTCGAAAAACTGTTTTTT. Encoded protein: CASSTRQGAFEKLFF. The variable domain in full, completed from reference TRBV19 and TRBJ1-4, reads DGGITQSPKYLFRKEGQNVTLSCEQNLNHDAMYWYRQDPGQGLRLIYYSQIVNDFQKGDIAEGYSVSREKKESFPLTVTSAQKNPTAFYLCASSTRQGAFEKLFFGSGTQLSVL.

The chain has TRBV29-1 and TRBJ1-2; TRBD1 is a possible D gene (6 bases). Germline V CDR1 and CDR2: SQVTM, ANQGSEA. The CDR3 contains 11 residues. Trimming shortened V by 3 bases and J by 6 bases, and 8 bases separated the two germline ends. CDR3 in amino acids: CSVDSGDGYTF. CDR3 DNA sequence: TGCAGCGTTGACTCAGGGGATGGCTACACCTTC.